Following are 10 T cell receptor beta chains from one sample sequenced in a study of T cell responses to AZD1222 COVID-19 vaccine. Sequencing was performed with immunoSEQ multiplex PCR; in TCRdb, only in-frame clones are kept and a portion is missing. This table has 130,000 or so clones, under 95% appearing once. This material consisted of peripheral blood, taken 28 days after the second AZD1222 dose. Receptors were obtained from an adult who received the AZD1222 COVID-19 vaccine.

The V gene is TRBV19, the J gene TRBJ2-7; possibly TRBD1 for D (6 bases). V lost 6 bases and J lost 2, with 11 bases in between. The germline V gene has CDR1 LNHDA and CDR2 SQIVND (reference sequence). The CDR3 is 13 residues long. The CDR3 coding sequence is TGTGCCAGTAGACAGGGCCTTACCTACGAGCAGTACTTC. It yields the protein CASRQGLTYEQYF.

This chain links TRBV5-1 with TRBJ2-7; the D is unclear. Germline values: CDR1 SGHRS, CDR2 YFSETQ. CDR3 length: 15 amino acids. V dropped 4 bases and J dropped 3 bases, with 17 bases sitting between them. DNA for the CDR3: TGCGCCAGCAGCCCTCCGAGAAGGCACTTCTACGAGCAGTACTTC. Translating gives CASSPPRRHFYEQYF.

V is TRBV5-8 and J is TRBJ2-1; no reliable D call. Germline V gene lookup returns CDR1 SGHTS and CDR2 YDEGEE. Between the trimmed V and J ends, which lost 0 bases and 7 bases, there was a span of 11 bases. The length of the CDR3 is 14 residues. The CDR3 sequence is CASSLESGVNEQFF. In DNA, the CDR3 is TGTGCCAGCAGCTTGGAATCAGGAGTTAATGAGCAGTTCTTC.

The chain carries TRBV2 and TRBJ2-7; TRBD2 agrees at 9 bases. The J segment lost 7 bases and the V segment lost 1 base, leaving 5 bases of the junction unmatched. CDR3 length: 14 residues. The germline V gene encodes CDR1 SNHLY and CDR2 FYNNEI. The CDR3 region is CASSEVLAGSEQYF. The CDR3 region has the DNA TGTGCCAGCAGTGAAGTCCTAGCGGGATCGGAGCAGTACTTC.

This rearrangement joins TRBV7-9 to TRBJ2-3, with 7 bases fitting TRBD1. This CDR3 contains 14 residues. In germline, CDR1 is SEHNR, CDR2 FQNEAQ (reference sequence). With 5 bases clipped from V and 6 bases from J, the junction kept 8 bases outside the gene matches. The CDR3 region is CASSRDREHDTQYF. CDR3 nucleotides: TGTGCCAGCAGCCGAGACAGGGAACATGATACGCAGTATTTT. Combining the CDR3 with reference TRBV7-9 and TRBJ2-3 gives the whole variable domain DTGVSQNPRHKITKRGQNVTFRCDPISEHNRLYWYRQTLGQGPEFLTYFQNEAQLEKSRLLSDRFSAERPKGSFSTLEIQRTEQGDSAMYLCASSRDREHDTQYFGPGTRLTVL.

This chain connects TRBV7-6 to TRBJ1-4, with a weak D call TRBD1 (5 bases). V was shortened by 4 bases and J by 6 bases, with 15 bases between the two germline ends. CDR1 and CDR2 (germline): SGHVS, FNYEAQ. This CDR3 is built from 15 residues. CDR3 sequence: CASSSRDLRDEKLFF. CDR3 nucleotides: TGTGCCAGCAGCTCCCGGGACCTGAGGGATGAAAAACTGTTTTTT.

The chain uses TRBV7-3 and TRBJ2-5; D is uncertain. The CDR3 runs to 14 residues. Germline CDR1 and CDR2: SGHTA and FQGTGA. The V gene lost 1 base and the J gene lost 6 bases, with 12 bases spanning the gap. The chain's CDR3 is CASSLIPDGKTQYF. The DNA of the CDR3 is TGTGCCAGCAGCTTAATTCCAGATGGGAAGACCCAGTACTTC.

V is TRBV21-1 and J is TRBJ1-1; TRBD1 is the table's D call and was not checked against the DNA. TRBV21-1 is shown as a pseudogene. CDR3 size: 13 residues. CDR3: CASITTVNTEAFF. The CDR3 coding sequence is TGTGCCAGCATAACGACAGTAAACACTGAAGCTTTCTTT.

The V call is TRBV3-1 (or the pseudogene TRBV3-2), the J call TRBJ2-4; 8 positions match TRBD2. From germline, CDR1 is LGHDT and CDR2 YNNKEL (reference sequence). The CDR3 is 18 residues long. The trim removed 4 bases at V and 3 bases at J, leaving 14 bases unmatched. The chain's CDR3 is CASSPLSTSGRGKNIQYF. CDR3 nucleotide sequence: TGTGCCAGCAGCCCCCTATCAACGAGCGGGAGAGGCAAAAACATTCAGTACTTC.

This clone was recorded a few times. Written as DNA, the CDR3 is TGTGCCAGCAGTGAAGGACTGATCCAAAACTATGGCTACACCTTC. This sequence encodes CASSEGLIQNYGYTF. The V call is TRBV6-1, the J call TRBJ1-2, with no clear D. This CDR3 is built from 15 residues. The germline V gene has CDR1 MNHNS and CDR2 SASEGT. Trimming cost V 1 base and J 2 bases, with 11 bases left between them.